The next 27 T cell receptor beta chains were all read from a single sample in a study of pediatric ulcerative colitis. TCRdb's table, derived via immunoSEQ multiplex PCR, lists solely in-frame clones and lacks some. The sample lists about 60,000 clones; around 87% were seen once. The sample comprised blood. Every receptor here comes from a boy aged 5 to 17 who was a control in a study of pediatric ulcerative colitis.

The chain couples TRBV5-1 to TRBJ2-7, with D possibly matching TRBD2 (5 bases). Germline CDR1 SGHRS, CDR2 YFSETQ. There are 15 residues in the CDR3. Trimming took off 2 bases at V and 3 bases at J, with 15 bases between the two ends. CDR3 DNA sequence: TGCGCCAGCAGCTTCGGTACGAGGGAGTTCTACGAGCAGTACTTC. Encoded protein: CASSFGTREFYEQYF.

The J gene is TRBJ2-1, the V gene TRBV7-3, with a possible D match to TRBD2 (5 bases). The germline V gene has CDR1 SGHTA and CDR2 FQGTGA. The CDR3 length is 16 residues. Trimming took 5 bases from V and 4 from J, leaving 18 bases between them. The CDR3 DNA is TGTGCCAGCAGCGACCCTCTAGCACCCGTATACAATGAGCAGTTCTTC. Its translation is CASSDPLAPVYNEQFF.

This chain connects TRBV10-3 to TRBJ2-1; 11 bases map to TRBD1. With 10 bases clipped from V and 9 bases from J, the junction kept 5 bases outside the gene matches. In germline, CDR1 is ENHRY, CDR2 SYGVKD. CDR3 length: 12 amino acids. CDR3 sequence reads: CANGQGAGEQFF. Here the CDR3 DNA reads TGTGCCAACGGACAGGGGGCTGGTGAGCAGTTCTTC.

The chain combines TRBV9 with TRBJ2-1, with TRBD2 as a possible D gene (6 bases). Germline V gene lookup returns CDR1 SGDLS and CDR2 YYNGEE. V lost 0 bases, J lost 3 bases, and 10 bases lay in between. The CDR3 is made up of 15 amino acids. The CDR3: CASSVEASDYNEQFF. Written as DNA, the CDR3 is TGTGCCAGCAGCGTAGAGGCTAGCGACTACAATGAGCAGTTCTTC.

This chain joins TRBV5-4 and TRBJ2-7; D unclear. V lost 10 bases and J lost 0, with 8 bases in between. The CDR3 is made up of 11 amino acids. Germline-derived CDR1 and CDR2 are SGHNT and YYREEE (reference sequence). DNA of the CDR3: TGTGCCTTTCGTAGCTCCTACGAGCAGTACTTC. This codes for CAFRSSYEQYF.

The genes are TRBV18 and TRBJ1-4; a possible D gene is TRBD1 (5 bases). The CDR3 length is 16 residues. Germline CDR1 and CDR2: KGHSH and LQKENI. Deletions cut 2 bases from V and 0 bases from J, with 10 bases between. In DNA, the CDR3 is TGTGCCAGCTCACCAGGGGCACCAGCAACTAATGAAAAACTGTTTTTT. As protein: CASSPGAPATNEKLFF.

CDR3 sequence reads: CASSVGVGSSYEQYF. Written as DNA, the CDR3 is TGTGCCAGCAGCGTAGGGGTAGGGAGCTCCTACGAGCAGTACTTC. The rearrangement links TRBV9 to TRBJ2-7; a possible D gene is TRBD2 (5 bases). This CDR3 is 15 amino acids long. V dropped 0 bases and J dropped 0 bases, with 10 bases sitting between them. Looked up from germline, CDR1 is SGDLS and CDR2 is YYNGEE.

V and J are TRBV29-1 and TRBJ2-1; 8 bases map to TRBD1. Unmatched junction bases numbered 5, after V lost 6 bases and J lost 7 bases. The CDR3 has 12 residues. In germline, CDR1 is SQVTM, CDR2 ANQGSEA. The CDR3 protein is CSVGQGSNEQFF. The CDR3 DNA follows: TGCAGCGTCGGACAGGGATCAAATGAGCAGTTCTTC.

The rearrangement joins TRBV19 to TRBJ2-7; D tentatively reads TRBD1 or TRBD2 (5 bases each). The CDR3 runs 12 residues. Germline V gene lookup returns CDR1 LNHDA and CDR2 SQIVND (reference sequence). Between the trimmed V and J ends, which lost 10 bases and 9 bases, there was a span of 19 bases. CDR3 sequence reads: CATGRDDYGQYF. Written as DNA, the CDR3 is TGTGCCACCGGCCGGGACGACTATGGGCAGTACTTC.

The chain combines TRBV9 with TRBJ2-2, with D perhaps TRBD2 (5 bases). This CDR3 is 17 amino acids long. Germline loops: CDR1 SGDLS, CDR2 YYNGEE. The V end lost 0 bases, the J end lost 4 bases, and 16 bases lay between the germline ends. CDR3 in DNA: TGTGCCAGCAGCGTAGCCCCAGTGTCCGCGGGCACCGGGGAGCTGTTTTTT. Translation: CASSVAPVSAGTGELFF.

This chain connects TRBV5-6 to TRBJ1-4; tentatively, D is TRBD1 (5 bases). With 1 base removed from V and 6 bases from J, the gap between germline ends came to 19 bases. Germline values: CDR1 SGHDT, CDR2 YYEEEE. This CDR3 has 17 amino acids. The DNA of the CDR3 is TGTGCCAGCAGCTTGAAGAGGGAGAAGGGGCTGCATGAAAAACTGTTTTTT. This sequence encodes CASSLKREKGLHEKLFF.

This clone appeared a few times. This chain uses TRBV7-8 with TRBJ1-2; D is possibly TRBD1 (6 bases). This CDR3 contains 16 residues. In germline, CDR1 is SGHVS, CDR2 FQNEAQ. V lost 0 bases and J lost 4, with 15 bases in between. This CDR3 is CASSLARVGTLYGYTF. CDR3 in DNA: TGTGCCAGCAGCTTAGCGCGAGTAGGGACACTCTATGGCTACACCTTC.

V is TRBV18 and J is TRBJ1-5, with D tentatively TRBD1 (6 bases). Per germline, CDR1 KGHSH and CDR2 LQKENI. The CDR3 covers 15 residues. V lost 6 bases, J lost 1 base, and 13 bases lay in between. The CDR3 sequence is CASSRGGGSNQPQHF. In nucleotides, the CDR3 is TGTGCCAGCTCTAGGGGAGGGGGAAGCAATCAGCCCCAGCATTTT.

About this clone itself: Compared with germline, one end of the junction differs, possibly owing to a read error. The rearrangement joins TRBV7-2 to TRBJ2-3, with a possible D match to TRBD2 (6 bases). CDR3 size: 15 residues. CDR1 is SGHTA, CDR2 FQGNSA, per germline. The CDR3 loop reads CASNLGERAIDTQYF. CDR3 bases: TGTGCCAGCAACTTAGGCGAGCGGGCAATAGATACGCAGTATTTT.

CDR3 amino acids: CAWRRDRNLPIYF. DNA of the CDR3: TGTGCCTGGAGGAGGGACAGAAATTTGCCCATATATTTT. The gene calls are TRBV30 and TRBJ1-3; 7 bases match TRBD1. In germline, CDR1 is GTSNPN, CDR2 SVGIG (reference sequence). The CDR3 has 13 amino acids. J gave up 11 bases and V 3 bases, and 10 bases lay outside the gene matches.

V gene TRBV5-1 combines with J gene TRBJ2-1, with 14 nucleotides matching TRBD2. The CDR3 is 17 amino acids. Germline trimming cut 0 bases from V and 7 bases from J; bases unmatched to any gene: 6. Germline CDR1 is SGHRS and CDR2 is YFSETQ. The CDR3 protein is CASSLALGLAGVNEQFF. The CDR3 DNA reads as TGCGCCAGCAGCTTGGCCCTGGGACTAGCGGGAGTGAATGAGCAGTTCTTC. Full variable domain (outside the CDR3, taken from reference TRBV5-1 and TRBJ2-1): KAGVTQTPRYLIKTRGQQVTLSCSPISGHRSVSWYQQTPGQGLQFLFEYFSETQRNKGNFPGRFSGRQFSNSRSEMNVSTLELGDSALYLCASSLALGLAGVNEQFFGPGTRLTVL.

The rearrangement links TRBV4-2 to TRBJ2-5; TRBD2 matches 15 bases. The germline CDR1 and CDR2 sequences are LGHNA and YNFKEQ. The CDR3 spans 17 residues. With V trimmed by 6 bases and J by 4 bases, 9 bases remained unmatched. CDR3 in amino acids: CASRKGTSGGRAETQYF. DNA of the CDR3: TGTGCCAGCAGAAAAGGGACTAGCGGGGGGCGGGCAGAGACCCAGTACTTC.

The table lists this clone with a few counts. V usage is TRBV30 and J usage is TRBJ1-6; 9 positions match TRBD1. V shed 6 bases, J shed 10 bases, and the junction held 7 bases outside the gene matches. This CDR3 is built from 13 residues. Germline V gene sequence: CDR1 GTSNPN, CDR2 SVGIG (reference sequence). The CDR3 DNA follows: TGTGCCTGCTACAGGGGGCTTGGGTCACCCCTCCACTTT. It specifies CACYRGLGSPLHF.

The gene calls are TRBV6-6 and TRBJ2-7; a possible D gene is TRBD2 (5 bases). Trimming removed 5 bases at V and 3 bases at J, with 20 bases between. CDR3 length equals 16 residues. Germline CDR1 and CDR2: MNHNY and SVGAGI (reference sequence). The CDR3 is CASSGLRRAQFYEQYF. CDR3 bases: TGTGCCAGCAGTGGACTCCGGCGGGCTCAATTCTACGAGCAGTACTTC.

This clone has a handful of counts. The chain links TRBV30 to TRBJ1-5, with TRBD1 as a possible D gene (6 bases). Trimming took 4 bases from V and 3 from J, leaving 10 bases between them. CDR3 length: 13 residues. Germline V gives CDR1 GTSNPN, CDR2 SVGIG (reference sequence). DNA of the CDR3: TGTGCCTGGACAGGGGACTTCAATCAGCCCCAGCATTTT. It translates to CAWTGDFNQPQHF.

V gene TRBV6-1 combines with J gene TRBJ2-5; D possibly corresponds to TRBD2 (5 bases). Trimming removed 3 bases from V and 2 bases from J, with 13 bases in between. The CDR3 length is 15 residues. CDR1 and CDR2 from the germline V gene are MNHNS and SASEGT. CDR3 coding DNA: TGTGCCAGCAGTGAGGTTACGGGGAGTCAAGAGACCCAGTACTTC. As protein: CASSEVTGSQETQYF.

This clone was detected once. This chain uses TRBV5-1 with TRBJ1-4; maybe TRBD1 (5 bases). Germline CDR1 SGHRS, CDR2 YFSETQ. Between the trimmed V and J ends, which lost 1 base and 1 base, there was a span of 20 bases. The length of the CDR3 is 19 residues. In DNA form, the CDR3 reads TGCGCCAGCAGCTTGTCAAAATTTGGGGGTCCCTTAACTAATGAAAAACTGTTTTTT. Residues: CASSLSKFGGPLTNEKLFF.

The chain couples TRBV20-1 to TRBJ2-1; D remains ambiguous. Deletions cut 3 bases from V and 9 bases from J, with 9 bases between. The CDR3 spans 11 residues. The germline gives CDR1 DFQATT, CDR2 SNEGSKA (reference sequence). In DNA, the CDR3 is TGCAGTGCTAGCGGCGTGGGTGAGCAGTTCTTC. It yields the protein CSASGVGEQFF.

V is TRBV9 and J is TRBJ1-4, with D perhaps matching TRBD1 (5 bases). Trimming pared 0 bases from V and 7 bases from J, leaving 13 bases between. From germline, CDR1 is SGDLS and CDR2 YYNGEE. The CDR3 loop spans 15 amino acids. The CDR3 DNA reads TGTGCCAGCAGCGTAGTTGGGGGTAATGGTGAAAAACTGTTTTTT. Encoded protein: CASSVVGGNGEKLFF. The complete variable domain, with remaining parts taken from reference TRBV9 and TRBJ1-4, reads DSGVTQTPKHLITATGQRVTLRCSPRSGDLSVYWYQQSLDQGLQFLIQYYNGEERAKGNILERFSAQQFPDLHSELNLSSLELGDSALYFCASSVVGGNGEKLFFGSGTQLSVL.

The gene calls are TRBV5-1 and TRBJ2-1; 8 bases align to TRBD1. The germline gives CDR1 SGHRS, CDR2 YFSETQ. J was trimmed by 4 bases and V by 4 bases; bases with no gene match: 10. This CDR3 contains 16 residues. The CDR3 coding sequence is TGCGCCAGCAGCCCGAGCACAGGGGGATTTTACAATGAGCAGTTCTTC. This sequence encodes CASSPSTGGFYNEQFF.

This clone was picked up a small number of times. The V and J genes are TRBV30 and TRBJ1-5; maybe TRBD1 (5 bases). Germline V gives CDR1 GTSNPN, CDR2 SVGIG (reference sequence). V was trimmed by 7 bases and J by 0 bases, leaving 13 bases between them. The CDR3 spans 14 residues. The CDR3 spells CASQGADSNQPQHF. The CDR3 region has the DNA TGTGCCTCGCAAGGGGCGGATAGCAATCAGCCCCAGCATTTT.

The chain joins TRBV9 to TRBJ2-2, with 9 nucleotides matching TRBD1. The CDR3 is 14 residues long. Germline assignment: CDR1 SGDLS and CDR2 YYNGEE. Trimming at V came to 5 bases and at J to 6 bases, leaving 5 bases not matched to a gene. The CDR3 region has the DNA TGTGCCAGCAGTGAAACAGGGGGCTCCGGGGAGCTGTTTTTT. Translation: CASSETGGSGELFF.